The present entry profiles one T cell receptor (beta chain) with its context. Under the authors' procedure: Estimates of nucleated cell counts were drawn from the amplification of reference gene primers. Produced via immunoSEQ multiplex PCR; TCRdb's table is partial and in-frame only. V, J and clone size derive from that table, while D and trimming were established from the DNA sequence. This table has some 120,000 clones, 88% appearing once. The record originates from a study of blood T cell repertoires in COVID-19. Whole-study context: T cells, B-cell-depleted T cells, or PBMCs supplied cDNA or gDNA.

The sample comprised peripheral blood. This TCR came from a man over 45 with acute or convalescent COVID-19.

In DNA form, the CDR3 reads TGCGCCAGCAGCTTCGATCGGACAGGGACTAGCACAGATACGCAGTATTTT. Amino acids: CASSFDRTGTSTDTQYF. The chain recombines TRBV5-1 with TRBJ2-3; the match to TRBD1 covers 8 bases. CDR3 length equals 17 residues. Per the germline V gene, CDR1 is SGHRS and CDR2 is YFSETQ. The V gene end was trimmed by 2 bases and the J gene end by 0 bases; junction bases not matched to a gene: 8. Full variable domain (remainder filled in from reference TRBV5-1 and TRBJ2-3): KAGVTQTPRYLIKTRGQQVTLSCSPISGHRSVSWYQQTPGQGLQFLFEYFSETQRNKGNFPGRFSGRQFSNSRSEMNVSTLELGDSALYLCASSFDRTGTSTDTQYFGPGTRLTVL.